The entry below gives a single T cell receptor beta chain sequence along with its context. This entry is derived from a study of blood T cell repertoires in COVID-19. Participant age was roughly 18 to 100 years, and participants resided in roughly 24 US areas. Germline CDR1 and CDR2: ENHRY and SYGVKD. V was pared by 6 bases and J by 3 bases, with 9 bases of the junction left unmatched. This CDR3 has 15 residues. The repertoire was sequenced with immunoSEQ multiplex PCR; TCRdb's copy has only in-frame clones and lacks some. The sample has about 230,000 clones, 85% to 90% seen once. Material for sequencing was PBMCs or T cells enriched from blood (not recorded which). The chain is built from TRBV10-3 and TRBJ2-7; TRBD1 aligns across 9 bases. This clonotype was sampled from a man in his late teens or twenties who had recovered from COVID-19. CDR3 protein: CAISRPVDRGYEQYF. CDR3 sequence (DNA): TGTGCCATCAGCCGGCCGGTGGACAGGGGCTACGAGCAGTACTTC.